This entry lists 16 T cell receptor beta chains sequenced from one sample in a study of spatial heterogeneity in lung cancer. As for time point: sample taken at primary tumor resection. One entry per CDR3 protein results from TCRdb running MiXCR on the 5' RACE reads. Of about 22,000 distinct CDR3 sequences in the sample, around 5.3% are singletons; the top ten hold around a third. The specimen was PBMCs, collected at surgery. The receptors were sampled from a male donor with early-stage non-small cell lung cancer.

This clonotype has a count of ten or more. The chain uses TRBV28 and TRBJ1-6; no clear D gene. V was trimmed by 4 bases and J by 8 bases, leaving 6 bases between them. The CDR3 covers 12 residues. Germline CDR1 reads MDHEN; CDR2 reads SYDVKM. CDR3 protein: CASSSADSPLHF. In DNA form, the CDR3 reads TGTGCCAGCAGTTCCGCAGATTCACCCCTCCACTTT.

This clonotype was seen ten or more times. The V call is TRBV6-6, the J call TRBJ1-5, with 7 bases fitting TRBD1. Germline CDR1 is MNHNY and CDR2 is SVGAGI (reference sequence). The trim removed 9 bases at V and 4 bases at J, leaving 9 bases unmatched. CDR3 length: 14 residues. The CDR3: CASQGEWGNQPQHF. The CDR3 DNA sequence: TGTGCCAGTCAGGGGGAATGGGGTAATCAGCCCCAGCATTTT.

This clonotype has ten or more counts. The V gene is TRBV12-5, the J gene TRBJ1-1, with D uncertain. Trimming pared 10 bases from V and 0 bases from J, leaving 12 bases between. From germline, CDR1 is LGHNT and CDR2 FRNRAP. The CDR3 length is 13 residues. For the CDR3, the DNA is TGTGCTATTAAAAGGAGGCTGAACACTGAAGCTTTCTTT. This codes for CAIKRRLNTEAFF.

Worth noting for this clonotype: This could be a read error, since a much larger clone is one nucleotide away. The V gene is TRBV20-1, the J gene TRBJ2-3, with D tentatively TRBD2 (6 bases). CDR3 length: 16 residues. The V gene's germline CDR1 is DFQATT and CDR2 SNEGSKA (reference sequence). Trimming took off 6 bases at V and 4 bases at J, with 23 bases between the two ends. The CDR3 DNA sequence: TGCAGTGCCCTGAGGTGGGCGGGGCCTCGCGCAGATACGCAGTATTTT. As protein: CSALRWAGPRADTQYF.

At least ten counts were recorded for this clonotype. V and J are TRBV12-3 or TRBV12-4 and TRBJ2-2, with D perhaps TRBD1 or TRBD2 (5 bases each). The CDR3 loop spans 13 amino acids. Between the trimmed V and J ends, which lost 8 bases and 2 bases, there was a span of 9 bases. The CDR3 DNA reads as TGTGCCAGCGGTGGGGGTAACACCGGGGAGCTGTTTTTT. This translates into CASGGGNTGELFF.

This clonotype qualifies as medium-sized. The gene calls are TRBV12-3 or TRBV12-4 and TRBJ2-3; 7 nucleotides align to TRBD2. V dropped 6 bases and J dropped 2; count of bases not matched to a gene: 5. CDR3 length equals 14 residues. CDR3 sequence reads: CASSREGLTDTQYF. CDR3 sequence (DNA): TGTGCCAGCAGCAGGGAGGGCCTCACAGATACGCAGTATTTT.

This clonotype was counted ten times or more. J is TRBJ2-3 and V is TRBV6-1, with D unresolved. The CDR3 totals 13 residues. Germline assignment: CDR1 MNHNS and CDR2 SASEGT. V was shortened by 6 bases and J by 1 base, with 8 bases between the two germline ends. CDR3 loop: CASRPPGTDTQYF. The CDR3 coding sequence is TGTGCCAGCAGACCCCCGGGCACAGATACGCAGTATTTT.

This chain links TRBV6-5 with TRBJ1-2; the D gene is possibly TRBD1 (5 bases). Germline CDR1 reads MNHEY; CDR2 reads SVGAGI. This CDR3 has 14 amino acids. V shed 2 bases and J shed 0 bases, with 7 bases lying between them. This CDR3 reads CASSYGASNYGYTF. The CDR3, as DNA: TGTGCCAGCAGTTACGGGGCTTCTAACTATGGCTACACCTTC.

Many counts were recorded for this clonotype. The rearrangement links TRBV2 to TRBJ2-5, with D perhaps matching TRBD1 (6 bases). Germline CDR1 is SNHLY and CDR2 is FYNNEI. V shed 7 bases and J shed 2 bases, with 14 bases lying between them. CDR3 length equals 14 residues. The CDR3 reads CASNPDRSQETQYF. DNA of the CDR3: TGTGCCAGCAACCCAGACAGGAGTCAAGAGACCCAGTACTTC.

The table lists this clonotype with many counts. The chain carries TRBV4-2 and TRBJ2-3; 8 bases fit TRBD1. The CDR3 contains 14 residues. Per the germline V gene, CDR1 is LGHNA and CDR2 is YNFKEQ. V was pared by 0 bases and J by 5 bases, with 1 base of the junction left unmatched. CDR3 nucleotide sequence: TGTGCCAGCAGCCAAGATACAGGGGGAGATACGCAGTATTTT. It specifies CASSQDTGGDTQYF.

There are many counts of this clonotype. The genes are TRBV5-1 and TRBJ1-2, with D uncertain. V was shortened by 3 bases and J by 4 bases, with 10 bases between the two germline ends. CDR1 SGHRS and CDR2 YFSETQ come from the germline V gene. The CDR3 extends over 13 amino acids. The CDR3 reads CASSYPEGYGYTF. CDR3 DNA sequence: TGCGCCAGCAGCTATCCCGAGGGCTATGGCTACACCTTC.

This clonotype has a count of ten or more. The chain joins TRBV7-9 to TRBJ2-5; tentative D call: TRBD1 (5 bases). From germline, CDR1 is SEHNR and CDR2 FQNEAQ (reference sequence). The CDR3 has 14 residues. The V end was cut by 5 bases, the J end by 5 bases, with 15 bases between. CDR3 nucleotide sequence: TGTGCCAGCAGCCCCCCAGGGCCGCTGGAGACCCAGTACTTC. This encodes CASSPPGPLETQYF.

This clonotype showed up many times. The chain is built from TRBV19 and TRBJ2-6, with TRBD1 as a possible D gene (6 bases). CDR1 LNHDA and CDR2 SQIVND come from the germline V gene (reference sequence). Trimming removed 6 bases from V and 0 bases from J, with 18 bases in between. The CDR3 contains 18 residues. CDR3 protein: CASSTSPGHRSGANVLTF. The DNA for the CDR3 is TGTGCCAGTAGCACCTCACCGGGACACCGCTCTGGGGCCAACGTCCTGACTTTC.

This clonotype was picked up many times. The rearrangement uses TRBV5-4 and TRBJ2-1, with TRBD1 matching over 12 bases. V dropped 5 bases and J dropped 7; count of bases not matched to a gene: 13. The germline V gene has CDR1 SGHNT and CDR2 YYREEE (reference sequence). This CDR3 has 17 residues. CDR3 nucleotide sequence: TGTGCCAGCAGACCCGGGACAGGGGGCTATTTTGGGAATGAGCAGTTCTTC. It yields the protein CASRPGTGGYFGNEQFF.

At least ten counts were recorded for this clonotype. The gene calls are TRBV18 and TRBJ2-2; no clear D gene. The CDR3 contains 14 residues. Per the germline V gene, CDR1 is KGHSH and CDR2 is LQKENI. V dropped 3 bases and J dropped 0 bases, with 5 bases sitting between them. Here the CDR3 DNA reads TGTGCCAGCTCACCTCAAGCGAACACCGGGGAGCTGTTTTTT. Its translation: CASSPQANTGELFF.

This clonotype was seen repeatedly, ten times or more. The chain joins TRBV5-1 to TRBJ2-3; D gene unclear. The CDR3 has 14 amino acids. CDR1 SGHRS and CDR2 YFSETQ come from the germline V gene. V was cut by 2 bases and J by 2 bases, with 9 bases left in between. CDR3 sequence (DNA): TGCGCCAGCAGCTTTGATGATTCCACAGATACGCAGTATTTT. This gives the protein CASSFDDSTDTQYF.